Listed below are T cell receptor beta chains from one sample, sequenced in a study of T-cell reconstitution after alpha-beta-depleted transplantation in children. TCRdb called the PCR reads again in MiXCR, with one record for every CDR3 protein. This sample has 700,000 or so distinct CDR3 sequences, with around 13% found just once. Material: PBMCs, obtained before TCRalphabeta/CD19-depleted stem cell transplant. The receptors originated from a girl aged 2-10 years with congenital amegakaryocytic thrombocytopenia, due to receive a stem cell transplant. CDR3s include the opening cysteine and the closing phenylalanine or tryptophan. The size of a clone is reported for some rows only, either as once, few or many, or as a class for expanded clones.

CDR3 | V | size
CASSVGVRNTGELFF | TRBV9 | .
CSVRQGVRSYEQYF | TRBV29-1 | many
CASGTPSFTEQFF | TRBV12-3/TRBV12-4 | many
CASSKTAYNEQFF | TRBV6-1 | few
CASSAQGSRSPTDTQYF | TRBV7-8 | .
CASSPGQGALEAFF | TRBV12-3/TRBV12-4 | few
CASSRGQGADTQYF | TRBV5-1 | many
CSARGPFLEKLFF | TRBV20-1 | many
CASSRRDRDYEQYF | TRBV19 | .
CASSSNSAGSYNEQFF | TRBV7-6 | many
CASNPRTGMTDTQYF | TRBV27 | .
CASSLEGSKEAFF | TRBV5-1 | .
CSVEDRGLAGDSYNEQFF | TRBV29-1 | .
CSADLTGAPRTEGHNEQFF | TRBV20-1 | .
CASSEATADQPQHF | TRBV2 | .
CSAIDRVHYEQYF | TRBV20-1 | many
CASSQRDRGSYEQYF | TRBV4-2 | many
CAISDIGVEDEKLFF | TRBV10-3 | many
CASSLALAGGEQYF | TRBV5-1 | many
CASTDSGNTIYF | TRBV6-5 | many
CAISERGASGGRSSYNEQFF | TRBV10-3 | many
CASGTGGEETQYF | TRBV12-3/TRBV12-4 | .
CASSIGVDRWDEQFF | TRBV5-1 | .
CASSLWGLAYNEQFF | TRBV28 | many
CASSLTPSGSVYEQYF | TRBV7-3 | few
CASSMVPGKSEKLFF | TRBV5-1 | .
CCARVLSREENNEQFF | TRBV20-1 | .
CASSLTLSGRELFF | TRBV14 | few
CASSPVAGLQRPDTQYF | TRBV2 | .
CASGDSSSYEQYF | TRBV28 | few
CASSPGTPSSPLHF | TRBV5-6 | .
CASSGPLAGRYNEQFF | TRBV21-1 | many
CASSLRWKREVNEQFF | TRBV7-8 | few
CSASLLAGVSNEQFF | TRBV20-1 | many
CSAGPGRYTEAFF | TRBV20-1 | few
CSASRAGEQFF | TRBV20-1 | .
CASSLLGPYNEQFF | TRBV5-1 | many
CASSPVNEETQYF | TRBV18 | .
CSARSGGEGYTQYF | TRBV20-1 | few
CSARDRDLSYEQYF | TRBV20-1 | many
CASSRFPGTVYNEQFF | TRBV19 | .
CASSVGPDTEAFF | TRBV9 | .
CASSYSDGRGYEQYF | TRBV6-5 | many
CASSPAGTDTWTYEQYF | TRBV4-2 | many
CSAPKLASSTDTQYF | TRBV20-1 | .
CASSLLGTGEYF | TRBV7-9 | few
CASSTGLAGAETQYF | TRBV5-1 | few
CASSLEYTTDTQYF | TRBV5-1 | few
CASKLARGLGAGELFF | TRBV7-8 | few
CASSRLVTNQPQHF | TRBV6-1 | many
CASSLASGSYNEQLF | TRBV7-2 | once
CASLLNNEQFF | TRBV12-3/TRBV12-4 | many